The 5 T cell receptor beta chains given below trace back to one sample, sequenced in a study of shared clonotypes between healthy human individuals. Produced via immunoSEQ multiplex PCR; TCRdb's table is partial and in-frame only. This sample has over 400,000 clones; more than 75% occur once, and the top ten carry around 11%. The sample comprised PBMCs. The receptor set was obtained from a woman aged 40 to 49 in good health. Some clones in this sample may be carry-over from other donors' samples.

J is TRBJ2-3 and V is TRBV2, with TRBD2 matching over 7 bases. V trimming: 6 bases; J trimming: 0 bases; junction bases outside the gene matches: 6. There are 15 residues in the CDR3. Germline V gene data show CDR1 as SNHLY and CDR2 as FYNNEI. The CDR3: CASSRDSGSTDTQYF. The DNA for the CDR3 is TGTGCCAGCAGCCGGGATAGCGGGAGCACAGATACGCAGTATTTT.

This clone was observed many times. V gene TRBV7-9 combines with J gene TRBJ1-2; D not resolved. In germline, CDR1 is SEHNR, CDR2 FQNEAQ (reference sequence). CDR3 length: 14 residues. Between the trimmed V and J ends, which lost 4 bases and 3 bases, there was a span of 12 bases. As DNA, the CDR3 is TGTGCCAGCAGCTACGACTGGTCTTACTATGGCTACACCTTC. Protein sequence: CASSYDWSYYGYTF.

The V gene is TRBV6-1, the J gene TRBJ1-4, with a weak D call TRBD1 (6 bases). V was trimmed by 4 bases and J by 7 bases, leaving 16 bases between them. This CDR3 comprises 15 residues. The germline V gene encodes CDR1 MNHNS and CDR2 SASEGT. Here the CDR3 DNA reads TGTGCCAGCAGTGTCAGGCAGGGGTCTGGTGAAAAACTGTTTTTT. Translated, it gives CASSVRQGSGEKLFF.

The V gene is TRBV5-1, the J gene TRBJ1-1, with 8 bases identical to TRBD1. V lost 4 bases and J lost 4; bases outside the gene matches: 9. There are 15 residues in the CDR3. CDR1 is SGHRS, CDR2 YFSETQ, per germline. CDR3 loop: CASSRQGQVSTEAFF. The CDR3, as DNA: TGCGCCAGCAGCAGACAGGGACAGGTGAGCACTGAAGCTTTCTTT.

Only a few counts were recorded for this clone. The chain joins TRBV28 to TRBJ1-5; no clear D gene. In germline, CDR1 is MDHEN, CDR2 SYDVKM. The CDR3 is made up of 12 amino acids. The V gene lost 6 bases and the J gene lost 7 bases, with 10 bases spanning the gap. As DNA, the CDR3 is TGTGCCAGCAGAAGGTCGGGGCAGCCCCAGCATTTT. Protein sequence: CASRRSGQPQHF.